This T cell receptor (beta chain) was captured by sequencing in a study of T cell changes during pregnancy in multiple sclerosis. The CDR3 is 15 amino acids. With 5 bases clipped from V and 5 bases from J, the junction kept 9 bases outside the gene matches. The germline CDR1 and CDR2 sequences are SEHNR and FQNEAQ (reference sequence). Sequenced by immunoSEQ multiplex PCR; TCRdb stores in-frame clones only, minus some. The sample shows some 17,000 clones, approximately 88% of them seen only once. This sequence originates from a female donor in good health, enrolled as a control in a pregnancy study. The material sequenced was CD8+ T cells from peripheral blood mononuclear cells, taken in the third trimester of pregnancy. J is TRBJ2-1 and V is TRBV7-9, with TRBD2 matching over 7 bases. CDR3 loop: CASSHDSGYNNEQFF. In DNA form, the CDR3 reads TGTGCCAGCAGCCATGATAGCGGGTATAACAATGAGCAGTTCTTC.